This T cell receptor (beta chain) is drawn from a study of blood T cell repertoires in COVID-19. Study as a whole: Acute and convalescent COVID-19 samples came from the United States, Italy and Spain.

Participants were aged about 18 to 100 years from approximately 23 US areas. Clinical history as reported by participants underpinned cohort assignment. Either two negative PCRs, clearance, or symptom resolution qualified Cohort 3 donors as recovered. A few counts support this clone. Clones were sequenced by immunoSEQ multiplex PCR, and TCRdb holds only the in-frame ones, with some missing. Of around 250,000 clones in the sample, almost 85% are singletons; the top ten hold over 12%. The TCR sequence derives from a man aged 35-49 years who had recovered from COVID-19. The material sequenced was PBMCs or T cells enriched from blood (not recorded which).

DNA of the CDR3: TGTGCCAGCAGCTTGGAGGGTTATCAGCCCCAGCATTTT. As protein: CASSLEGYQPQHF. This chain links TRBV7-9 with TRBJ1-5; D is unclear. Trimming pared 3 bases from V and 5 bases from J, leaving 8 bases between. Germline V gene lookup returns CDR1 SEHNR and CDR2 FQNEAQ (reference sequence). This CDR3 spans 13 amino acids.